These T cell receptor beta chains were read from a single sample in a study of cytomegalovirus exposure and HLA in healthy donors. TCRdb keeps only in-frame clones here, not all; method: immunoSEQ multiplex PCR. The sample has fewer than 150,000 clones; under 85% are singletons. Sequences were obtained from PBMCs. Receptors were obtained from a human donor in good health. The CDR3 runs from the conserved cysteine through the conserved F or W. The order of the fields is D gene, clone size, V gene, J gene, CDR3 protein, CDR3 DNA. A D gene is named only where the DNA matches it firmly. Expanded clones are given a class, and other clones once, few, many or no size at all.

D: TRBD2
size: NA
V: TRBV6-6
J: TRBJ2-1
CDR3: CASNRLAGEGEQFF
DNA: TGTGCCAGCAATCGACTAGCGGGAGAGGGCGAGCAGTTCTTC

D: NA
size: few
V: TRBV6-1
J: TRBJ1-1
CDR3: CASSEGGAVEAFF
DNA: TGTGCCAGCAGTGAGGGAGGGGCGGTTGAAGCTTTCTTT

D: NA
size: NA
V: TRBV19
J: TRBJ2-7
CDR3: CASSIGPTIYEQYF
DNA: TGTGCCAGTAGTATAGGTCCCACAATTTACGAGCAGTACTTC

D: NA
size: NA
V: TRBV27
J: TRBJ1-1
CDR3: CASSLSRQANTEAFF
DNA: TGTGCCAGCAGTTTATCGAGACAGGCAAACACTGAAGCTTTCTTT

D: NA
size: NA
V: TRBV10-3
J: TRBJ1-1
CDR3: CAISERVGNTEAFF
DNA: TGTGCCATCAGTGAGCGGGTGGGGAACACTGAAGCTTTCTTT

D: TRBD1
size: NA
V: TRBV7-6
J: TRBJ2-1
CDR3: CASSRRITGGARNEQFF
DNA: TGTGCCAGCAGCCGCCGAATTACAGGGGGCGCAAGAAATGAGCAGTTCTTC

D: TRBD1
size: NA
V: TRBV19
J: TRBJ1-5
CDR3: CASSSIGRRQGVNQPQHF
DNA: TGTGCCAGTAGTAGTATAGGACGCAGACAGGGAGTAAATCAGCCCCAGCATTTT

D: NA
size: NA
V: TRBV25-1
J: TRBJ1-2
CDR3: CASSVSTYGYTF
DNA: TGTGCCAGCAGTGTGAGCACCTATGGCTACACCTTC

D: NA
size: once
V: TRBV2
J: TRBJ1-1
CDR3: CASMMTDRNTEAFF
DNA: TGTGCCAGCATGATGACGGACAGGAACACTGAAGCTTTCTTT

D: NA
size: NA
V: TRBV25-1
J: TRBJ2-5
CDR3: CASSEYRGVETQYF
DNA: TGTGCCAGCAGTGAATACAGGGGCGTAGAGACCCAGTACTTC

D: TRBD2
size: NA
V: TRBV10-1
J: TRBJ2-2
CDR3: CASSLTRLAGVGGELFF
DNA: TGCGCCAGCAGTTTGACCCGACTAGCGGGAGTTGGTGGGGAGCTGTTTTTT

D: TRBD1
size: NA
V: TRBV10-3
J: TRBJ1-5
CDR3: CAISEGTGISGQPQHF
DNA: TGTGCCATCAGTGAGGGGACAGGGATCTCAGGACAGCCCCAGCATTTT

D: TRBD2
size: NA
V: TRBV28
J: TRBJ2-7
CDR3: CASSRGGARSYEQYF
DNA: TGTGCCAGCAGCCGGGGGGGGGCCAGATCCTACGAGCAGTACTTC

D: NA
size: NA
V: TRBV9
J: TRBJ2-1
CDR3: CASSVTGTSYNEQFF
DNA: TGTGCCAGCAGTGTAACTGGGACTTCCTACAATGAGCAGTTCTTC

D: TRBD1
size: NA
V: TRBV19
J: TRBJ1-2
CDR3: CASSSSTWTGFGYTF
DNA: TGTGCCAGTAGTAGCTCTACCTGGACAGGTTTTGGCTACACCTTC

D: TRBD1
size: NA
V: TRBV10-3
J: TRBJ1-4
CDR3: CAISESVAGGQGEKLFF
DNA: TGTGCCATCAGTGAGTCCGTTGCAGGGGGCCAGGGTGAAAAACTGTTTTTT

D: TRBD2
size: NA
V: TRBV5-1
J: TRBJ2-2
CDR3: CASSLLGKREIPGELFF
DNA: TGCGCCAGCAGCTTGTTGGGGAAGCGGGAGATTCCCGGGGAGCTGTTTTTT

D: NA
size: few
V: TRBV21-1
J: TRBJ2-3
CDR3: CASRLQPHDTQYF
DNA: TGTGCCAGCAGGTTACAGCCTCACGATACGCAGTATTTT

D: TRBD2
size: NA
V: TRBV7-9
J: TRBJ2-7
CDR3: CASSLGLLAGDYEQYF
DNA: TGTGCCAGCAGCTTAGGGCTCCTAGCGGGGGACTACGAGCAGTACTTC

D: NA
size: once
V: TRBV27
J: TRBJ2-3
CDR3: CASSLFAMATDTQYF
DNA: TGTGCCAGCAGTTTATTCGCAATGGCCACAGATACGCAGTATTTT

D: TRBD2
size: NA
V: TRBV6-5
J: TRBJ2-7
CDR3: CGTSSGHEQYF
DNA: TGTGGCACGTCTAGCGGCCACGAGCAGTACTTC

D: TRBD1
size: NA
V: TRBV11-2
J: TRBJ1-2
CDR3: CASSLEPGQGHGYTF
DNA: TGTGCCAGCAGCTTGGAGCCGGGACAGGGCCATGGCTACACCTTC

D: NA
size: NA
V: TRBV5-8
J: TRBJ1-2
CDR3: CASITSAGGYGYTF
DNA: TGTGCCAGCATTACCTCAGCGGGGGGGTATGGCTACACCTTC

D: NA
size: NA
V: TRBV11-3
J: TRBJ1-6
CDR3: CASSPSVTYNSPLHF
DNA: TGTGCCAGCAGCCCCTCGGTGACCTATAATTCACCCCTCCACTTT

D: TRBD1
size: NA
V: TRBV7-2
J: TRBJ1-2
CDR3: CASSSKSGTGNYGYTF
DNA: TGTGCCAGCAGCTCCAAATCCGGGACAGGGAACTATGGCTACACCTTC

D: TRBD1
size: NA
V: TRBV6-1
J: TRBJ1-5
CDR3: CASSEDGQGRNQPQHF
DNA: TGTGCCAGCAGTGAGGATGGACAGGGCCGCAATCAGCCCCAGCATTTT

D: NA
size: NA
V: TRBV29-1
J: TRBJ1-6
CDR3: CSVASSYNSPLHF
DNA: TGCAGCGTAGCGAGCTCCTATAATTCACCCCTCCACTTT

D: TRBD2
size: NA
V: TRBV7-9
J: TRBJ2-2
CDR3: CASSSPTSMGTGELFF
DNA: TGTGCCAGCAGCTCCCCGACTAGCATGGGCACCGGGGAGCTGTTTTTT

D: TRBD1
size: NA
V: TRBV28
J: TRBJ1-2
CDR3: CASSKGGTGTYGYTF
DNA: TGTGCCAGCAGTAAGGGGGGGACAGGGACCTATGGCTACACCTTC

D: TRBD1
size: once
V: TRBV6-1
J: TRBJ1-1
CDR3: CASSATGGTEAFF
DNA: TGTGCCAGCAGTGCGACAGGGGGCACTGAAGCTTTCTTT

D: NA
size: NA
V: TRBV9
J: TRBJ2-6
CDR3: CASSVRGPALSGANVLTF
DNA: TGTGCCAGCAGCGTAAGAGGGCCCGCCCTCTCTGGGGCCAACGTCCTGACTTTC

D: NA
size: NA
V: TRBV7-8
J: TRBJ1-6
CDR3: CASSRGEINSPLHF
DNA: TGTGCCAGCAGCCGAGGCGAAATTAATTCACCCCTCCACTTT

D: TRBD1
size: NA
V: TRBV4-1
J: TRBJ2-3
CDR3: CASSQEGSLYRDRDLAQYF
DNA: TGCGCCAGCAGCCAAGAAGGGTCTTTGTATCGGGACAGAGACCTCGCGCAGTATTTT

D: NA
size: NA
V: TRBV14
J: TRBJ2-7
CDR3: CASSPQGGPSYEQYF
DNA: TGTGCCAGCAGCCCTCAGGGGGGCCCCTCCTACGAGCAGTACTTC

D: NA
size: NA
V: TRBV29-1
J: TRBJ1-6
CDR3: CSVLTGSGSPLHF
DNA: TGCAGCGTTCTCACAGGGAGTGGTTCACCCCTCCACTTT

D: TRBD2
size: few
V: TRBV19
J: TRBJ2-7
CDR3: CASSINPGLAGGHEQYF
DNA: TGTGCCAGTAGTATAAATCCCGGACTAGCGGGAGGGCACGAGCAGTACTTC

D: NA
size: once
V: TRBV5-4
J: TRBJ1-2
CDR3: CASSMRALDYGYTF
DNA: TGTGCCAGCAGCATGAGGGCTTTGGACTATGGCTACACCTTC

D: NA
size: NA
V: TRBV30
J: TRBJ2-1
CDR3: CAWARVRNEQFF
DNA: TGTGCCTGGGCCCGCGTGAGGAATGAGCAGTTCTTC

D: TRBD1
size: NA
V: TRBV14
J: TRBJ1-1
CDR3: CASTLMTRGQEAFF
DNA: TGTGCCAGCACCCTAATGACCAGGGGACAGGAAGCTTTCTTT

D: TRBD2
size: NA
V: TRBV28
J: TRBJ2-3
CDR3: CASSLLAGGPDTQYF
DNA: TGTGCCAGCAGTTTACTAGCGGGAGGGCCAGATACGCAGTATTTT

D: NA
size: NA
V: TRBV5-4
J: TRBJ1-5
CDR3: CASSRGDPRNGNQPQHF
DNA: TGTGCCAGCAGCCGGGGGGACCCCCGAAACGGGAATCAGCCCCAGCATTTT

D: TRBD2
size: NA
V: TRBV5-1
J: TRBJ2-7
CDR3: CASSLKLAGINEQYF
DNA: TGCGCCAGCAGCTTGAAACTAGCGGGAATCAACGAGCAGTACTTC

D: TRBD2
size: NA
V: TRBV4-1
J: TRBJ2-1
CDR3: CASSQEGLSGSSYNEQFF
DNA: TGCGCCAGCAGCCAAGAGGGCTTGAGCGGGAGCAGCTACAATGAGCAGTTCTTC

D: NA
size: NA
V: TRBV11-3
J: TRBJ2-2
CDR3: CASSPPSGELFF
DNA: TGTGCCAGCAGCCCCCCATCCGGGGAGCTGTTTTTT

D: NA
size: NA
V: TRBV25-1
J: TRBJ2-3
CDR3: CASSRGADTQYF
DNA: TGTGCCAGCTCCAGGGGCGCTGATACGCAGTATTTT

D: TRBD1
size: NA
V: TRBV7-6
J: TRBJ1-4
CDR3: CASSNRDRFFYRDEKLFF
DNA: TGTGCCAGCAGCAACCGGGACAGATTTTTCTACAGGGATGAAAAACTGTTTTTT

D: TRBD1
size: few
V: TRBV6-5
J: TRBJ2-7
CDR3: CASSRDRAGYEQYF
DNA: TGTGCCAGCAGCCGGGACAGGGCGGGCTACGAGCAGTACTTC

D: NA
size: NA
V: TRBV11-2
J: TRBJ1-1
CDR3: CASSSGERSSEAFF
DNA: TGTGCCAGCAGCTCTGGAGAACGAAGCTCTGAAGCTTTCTTT

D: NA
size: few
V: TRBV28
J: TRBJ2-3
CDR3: CASSPRQDTQYF
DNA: TGTGCCAGCAGTCCAAGACAGGATACGCAGTATTTT